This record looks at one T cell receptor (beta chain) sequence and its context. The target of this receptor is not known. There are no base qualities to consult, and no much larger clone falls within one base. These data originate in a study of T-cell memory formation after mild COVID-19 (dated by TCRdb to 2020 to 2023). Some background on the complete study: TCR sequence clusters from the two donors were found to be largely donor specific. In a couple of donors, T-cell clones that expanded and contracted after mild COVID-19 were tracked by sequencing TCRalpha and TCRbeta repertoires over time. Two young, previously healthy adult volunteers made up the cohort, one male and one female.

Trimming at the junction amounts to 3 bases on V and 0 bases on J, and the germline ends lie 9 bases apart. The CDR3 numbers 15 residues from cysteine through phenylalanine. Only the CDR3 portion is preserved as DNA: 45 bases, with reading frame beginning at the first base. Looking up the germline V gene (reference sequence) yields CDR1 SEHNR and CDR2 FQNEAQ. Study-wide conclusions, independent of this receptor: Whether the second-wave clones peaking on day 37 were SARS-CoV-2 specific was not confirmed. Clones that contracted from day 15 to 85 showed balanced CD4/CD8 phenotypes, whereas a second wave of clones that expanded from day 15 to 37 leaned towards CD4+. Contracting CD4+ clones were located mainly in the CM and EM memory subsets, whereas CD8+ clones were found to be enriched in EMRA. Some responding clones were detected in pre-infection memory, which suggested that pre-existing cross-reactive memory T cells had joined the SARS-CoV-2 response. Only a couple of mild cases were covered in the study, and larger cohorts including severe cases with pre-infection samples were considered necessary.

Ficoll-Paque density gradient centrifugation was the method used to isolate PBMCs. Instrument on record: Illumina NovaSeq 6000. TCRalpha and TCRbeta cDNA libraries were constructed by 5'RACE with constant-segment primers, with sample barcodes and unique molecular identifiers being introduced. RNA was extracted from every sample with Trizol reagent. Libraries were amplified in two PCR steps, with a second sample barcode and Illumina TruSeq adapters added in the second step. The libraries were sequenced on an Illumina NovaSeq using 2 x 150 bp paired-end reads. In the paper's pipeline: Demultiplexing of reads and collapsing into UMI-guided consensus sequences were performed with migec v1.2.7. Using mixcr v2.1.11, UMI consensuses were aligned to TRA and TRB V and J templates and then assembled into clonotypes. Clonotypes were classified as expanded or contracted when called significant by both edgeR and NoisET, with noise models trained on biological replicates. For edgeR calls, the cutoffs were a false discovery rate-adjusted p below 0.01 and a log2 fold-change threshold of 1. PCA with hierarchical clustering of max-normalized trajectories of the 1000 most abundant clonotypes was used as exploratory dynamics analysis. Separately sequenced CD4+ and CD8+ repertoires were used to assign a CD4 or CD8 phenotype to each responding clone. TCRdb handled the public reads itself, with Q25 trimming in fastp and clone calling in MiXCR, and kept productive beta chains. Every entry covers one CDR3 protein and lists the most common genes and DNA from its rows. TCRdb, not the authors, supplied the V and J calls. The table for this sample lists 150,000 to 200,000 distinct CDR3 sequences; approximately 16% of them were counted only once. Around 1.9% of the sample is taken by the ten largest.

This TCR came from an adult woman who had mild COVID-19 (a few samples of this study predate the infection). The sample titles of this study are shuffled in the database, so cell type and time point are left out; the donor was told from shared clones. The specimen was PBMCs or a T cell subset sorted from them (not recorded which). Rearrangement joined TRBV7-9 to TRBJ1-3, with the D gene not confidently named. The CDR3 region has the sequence CASSFAGSSGNTIYF. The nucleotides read TGTGCCAGCAGCTTTGCGGGGTCCTCTGGAAACACCATATATTTT.